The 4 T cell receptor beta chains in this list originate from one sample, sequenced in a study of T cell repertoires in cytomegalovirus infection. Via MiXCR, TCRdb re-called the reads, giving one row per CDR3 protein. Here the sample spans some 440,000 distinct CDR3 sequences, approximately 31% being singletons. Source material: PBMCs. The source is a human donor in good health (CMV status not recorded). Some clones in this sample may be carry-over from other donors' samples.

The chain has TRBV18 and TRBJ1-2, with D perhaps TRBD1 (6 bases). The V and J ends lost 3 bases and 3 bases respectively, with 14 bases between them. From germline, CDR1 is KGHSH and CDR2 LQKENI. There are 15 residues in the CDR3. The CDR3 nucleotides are TGTGCCAGCTCACCCTGGGGCAGGGGAGACTATGGCTACACCTTC. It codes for CASSPWGRGDYGYTF.

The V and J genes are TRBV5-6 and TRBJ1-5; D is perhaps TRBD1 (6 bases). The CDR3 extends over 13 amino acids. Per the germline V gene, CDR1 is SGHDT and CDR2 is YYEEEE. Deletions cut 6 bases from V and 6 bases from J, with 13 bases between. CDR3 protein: CASTSGGGQPQHF. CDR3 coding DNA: TGTGCCAGCACATCGGGGGGCGGTCAGCCCCAGCATTTT.

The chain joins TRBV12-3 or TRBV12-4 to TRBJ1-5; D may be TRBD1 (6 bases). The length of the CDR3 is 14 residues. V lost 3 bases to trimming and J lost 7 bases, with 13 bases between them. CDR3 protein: CASSFAGAEQPQHF. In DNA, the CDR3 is TGTGCCAGCAGTTTCGCAGGGGCTGAGCAGCCCCAGCATTTT.

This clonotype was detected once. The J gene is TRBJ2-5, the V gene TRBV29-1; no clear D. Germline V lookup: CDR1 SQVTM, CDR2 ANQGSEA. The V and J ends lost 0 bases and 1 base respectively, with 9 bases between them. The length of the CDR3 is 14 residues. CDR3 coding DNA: TGCAGCGTTGAAGAATTGCCAAGCCAAGAGACCCAGTACTTC. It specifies CSVEELPSQETQYF.